Sequencing of this T cell receptor (beta chain) was carried out in a study of T-cell reconstitution after alpha-beta-depleted transplantation in children. TCRbeta library preparation incorporated unique molecular identifiers. TCRdb re-analysed the PCR reads in MiXCR, keeping a single row per CDR3 protein. The sample yields around 700,000 distinct CDR3 sequences, about an eighth seen once. V lost 3 bases and J lost 3; bases outside the gene matches: 12. This CDR3 is built from 18 residues. CDR1 is MDHEN and CDR2 is SYDVKM in the germline V gene. This clonotype was counted between two and nine times. Its specificity is unknown. Study conclusions and caveats: From surviving recipient T cells and thymic progenitors came the high day-60 TCRbeta diversity observed in some patients.

This TCR was sampled from a girl aged 2 to 9 with congenital amegakaryocytic thrombocytopenia, due to receive a stem cell transplant. The sample was PBMCs, taken before TCRalphabeta/CD19-depleted stem cell transplant. J is TRBJ2-3 and V is TRBV28; 10 bases fit TRBD2. The CDR3, as DNA: TGTGCCAGCAGTTTCCCCAAGGTAGCGGGGGGTCGAACAGATACGCAGTATTTT. It yields the protein CASSFPKVAGGRTDTQYF.